This paragraph reports one TCR beta chain. Its antigen is currently unknown. The source of the sample is a study of monozygotic twins with inflammatory bowel disease. General observations from the study: Among IBD patients, fewer clonotypes were shared with others than among healthy twins, especially with disease activity.

Looked up from germline, CDR1 is LGHDT and CDR2 is YNNKEL (reference sequence). This CDR3 is 13 amino acids long. Researchers used template switching to add UMIs featuring a 6-nucleotide sample barcode. After re-calling the 5' RACE reads, TCRdb lists one entry per CDR3 protein, DNA absent. This repertoire includes some 160,000 distinct CDR3 sequences. The source material was blood. This TCR derives from a human donor with ulcerative colitis or Crohn's disease, or a healthy co-twin of an affected twin (not recorded which). The rearrangement links TRBV3-1 to TRBJ1-1; TCRdb proposes TRBD1, but this gene call is untestable without DNA. The CDR3 loop is CASSHTGNTEAFF.